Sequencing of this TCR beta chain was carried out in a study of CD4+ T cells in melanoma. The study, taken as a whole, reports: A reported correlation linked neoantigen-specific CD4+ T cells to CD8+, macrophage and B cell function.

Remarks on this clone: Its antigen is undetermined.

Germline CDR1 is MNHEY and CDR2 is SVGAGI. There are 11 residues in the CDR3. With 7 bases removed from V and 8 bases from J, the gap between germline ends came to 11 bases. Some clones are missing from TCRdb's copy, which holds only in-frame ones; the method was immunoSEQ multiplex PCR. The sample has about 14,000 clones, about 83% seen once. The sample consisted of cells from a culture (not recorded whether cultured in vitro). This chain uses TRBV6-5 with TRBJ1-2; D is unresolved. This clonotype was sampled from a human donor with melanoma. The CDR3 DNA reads TGTGCCAGCATAGGGAGAAAAGGCTACACCTTC. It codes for CASIGRKGYTF.